Sequencing of this T cell receptor (beta chain) was carried out in a study of CD8+ T cells in alopecia areata. The treatment was: oral pan-JAK inhibitor, 5-10 mg twice daily. Trimming removed 1 base at V and 8 bases at J, with 17 bases between. Germline CDR1 reads LNHNV; CDR2 reads YYDKDF (reference sequence). The length of the CDR3 is 16 residues. Isolated RNA was reverse transcribed into cDNA used as the sequencing template. TCRdb keeps only in-frame clones here, not all; method: immunoSEQ multiplex PCR. The sample lists around 180,000 clones, 60% occurring once. The sample in question was CD4+ T cells sorted from blood, obtained at week 24, from a patient treated with tofacitinib. The receptor's source is a human donor with alopecia areata. V gene TRBV15 combines with J gene TRBJ2-2; D tentatively fits TRBD1 or TRBD2 (5 bases each). CDR3 sequence reads: CATSRGGAETGGELFF. The CDR3 region has the DNA TGTGCCACCAGCAGAGGAGGGGCGGAAACCGGAGGGGAGCTGTTTTTT.